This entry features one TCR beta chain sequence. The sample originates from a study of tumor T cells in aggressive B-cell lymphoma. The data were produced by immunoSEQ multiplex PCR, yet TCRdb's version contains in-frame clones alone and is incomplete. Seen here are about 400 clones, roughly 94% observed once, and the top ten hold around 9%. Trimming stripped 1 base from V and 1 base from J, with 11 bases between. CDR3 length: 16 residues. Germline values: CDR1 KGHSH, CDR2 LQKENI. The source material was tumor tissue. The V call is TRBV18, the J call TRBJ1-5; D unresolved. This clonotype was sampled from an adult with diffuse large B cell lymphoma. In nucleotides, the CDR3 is TGTGCCAGCTCACCACGGGGAGGAGTGAGCAATCAGCCCCAGCATTTT. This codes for CASSPRGGVSNQPQHF.